The entry below describes one T cell receptor beta chain. Using immunoSEQ multiplex PCR, the repertoire was profiled, and TCRdb retains in-frame clones only, with some absent. Of roughly 47,000 clones listed, 80% to 90% were seen once; the top ten hold around 16%. The sample is drawn from a study of blood T cell repertoires in COVID-19. Overall study context: COVID-19 samples from acute and convalescent phases originated in the United States, Italy and Spain. From T cells, B-cell-depleted T cells, or PBMCs came the material, which was cDNA or gDNA.

The CDR3 is 17 amino acids. Trimming removed 4 bases from V and 2 bases from J; junction bases left unmatched: 8. CDR1 and CDR2 (germline): LNHDA, SQIVND (reference sequence). What was sequenced was peripheral blood. This chain connects TRBV19 to TRBJ2-2; 9 bases are a match to TRBD1. This receptor was taken from a man between 65 and 85 years old with active COVID-19. The CDR3 DNA reads as TGTGCCAGTAGTAGAACAGGGGGCTTCGAAAACACCGGGGAGCTGTTTTTT. Protein: CASSRTGGFENTGELFF.